The sequence of this T cell receptor (beta chain) was determined in a study of monozygotic twins with inflammatory bowel disease. Reprocessing the 5' RACE reads, TCRdb reports a single entry for every CDR3 protein and omits DNA. The sample table sets out about 330,000 distinct CDR3 sequences. The V gene's germline CDR1 is MGHRA and CDR2 YSYEKL. This CDR3 is 18 amino acids long. Findings and limits, study-wide: No detectable difference in repertoire similarity separated concordant from discordant twins, possibly as a result of limited power. Especially with disease activity, IBD patients had fewer clonotypes in common with others than healthy twins did. No one strong IBD-associated signal or clonotype was supported.

Of note for this clonotype: Its antigen is unknown.

The sequence derives from a human donor with ulcerative colitis or Crohn's disease, or a healthy co-twin of an affected twin (not recorded which). The chain uses TRBV4-1 and TRBJ2-7; the D call from TCRdb, TRBD2, cannot be confirmed without DNA. Material for sequencing was blood. The CDR3 region is CASSQRPGVAGGRYEQYF.